The rows below give T cell receptor beta chains drawn from one sample of a study of T cells in Graves' hyperthyroidism and ophthalmopathy. A single record per CDR3 protein comes from TCRdb applying MiXCR to the multiplex PCR reads. The table records hundreds of thousands of distinct CDR3 sequences, around 15% of them present only once. The sample was blood. Every receptor here comes from a woman between 18 and 30 years old with Graves' hyperthyroidism. Both conserved end residues are part of each CDR3. Each record gives: CDR3 protein, CDR3 DNA, V gene, J gene, D gene, clone size. The D gene is left open where the match is weak. Clone size is stated in some rows and not others, as once, few, many or a class when expanded.

CDR3: CASGGTGGLFYGYTF; DNA: TGTGCCAGTGGAGGGACAGGGGGCCTTTTCTATGGCTACACCTTC; V: TRBV19; J: TRBJ1-2; D: TRBD1; size: .
CDR3: CASRDERGGNEQFF; DNA: TGTGCCAGCAGAGACGAGCGGGGGGGGAATGAGCAGTTCTTC; V: TRBV9; J: TRBJ2-1; D: TRBD2; size: .
CDR3: CSAREGSDNEQFF; DNA: TGCAGTGCTAGAGAGGGTAGCGACAATGAGCAGTTCTTC; V: TRBV20-1; J: TRBJ2-1; D: .; size: .
CDR3: CASSLGRTVSYEQYF; DNA: TGTGCCAGCAGCTTAGGTAGGACAGTTTCCTACGAGCAGTACTTC; V: TRBV7-9; J: TRBJ2-7; D: .; size: many
CDR3: CSADLGGFSGNTIYF; DNA: TGCAGTGCGGACCTCGGTGGGTTCTCTGGAAACACCATATATTTT; V: TRBV20-1; J: TRBJ1-3; D: .; size: many
CDR3: CASSQEAITGLAGVIPSVAGELFF; DNA: TGTGCCAGCAGCCAAGAAGCGATCACGGGACTAGCGGGAGTAATCCCGTCGGTCGCCGGGGAGCTGTTTTTT; V: TRBV6-1; J: TRBJ2-2; D: TRBD2; size: .
CDR3: CASSQTMGDGYTF; DNA: TGCGCCAGCAGCCAAACGATGGGGGATGGCTACACCTTC; V: TRBV4-1; J: TRBJ1-2; D: .; size: .
CDR3: CASSQSEGSMNTEAFF; DNA: TGCGCCAGCAGCCAGTCCGAGGGCAGTATGAACACTGAAGCTTTCTTT; V: TRBV4-3; J: TRBJ1-1; D: .; size: .
CDR3: CSATRPGAGNIQYF; DNA: TGCAGTGCTACACGACCGGGGGCGGGAAACATTCAGTACTTC; V: TRBV20-1; J: TRBJ2-4; D: .; size: .
CDR3: CASSSHRGFGYEQYF; DNA: TGTGCCAGCAGCTCGCACAGGGGATTTGGGTACGAGCAGTACTTC; V: TRBV11-2; J: TRBJ2-7; D: TRBD1; size: many
CDR3: CASSSPGLGDEQYF; DNA: TGTGCCAGCAGCTCTCCGGGACTCGGCGACGAGCAGTACTTC; V: TRBV7-9; J: TRBJ2-7; D: .; size: .
CDR3: CASSDFPQGLGYTF; DNA: TGTGCCAGCAGTGATTTCCCCCAGGGGCTTGGCTACACCTTC; V: TRBV2; J: TRBJ1-2; D: .; size: many
CDR3: CASSQPRQGAGGYTF; DNA: TGCGCCAGCAGCCAACCAAGACAGGGGGCGGGCGGCTACACTTTC; V: TRBV4-1; J: TRBJ1-2; D: TRBD1; size: few
CDR3: CASSSKPRTVGNTIYF; DNA: TGTGCCAGCAGCTCCAAGCCCCGGACAGTGGGAAACACCATATATTTT; V: TRBV7-2; J: TRBJ1-3; D: .; size: few
CDR3: CASSLKNKQFF; DNA: TGTGCCAGCAGCTTAAAGAATAAGCAGTTCTTC; V: TRBV7-9; J: TRBJ2-1; D: .; size: few
CDR3: CSASGTTGGGYTF; DNA: TGCAGTGCTAGTGGGACAACGGGGGGGGGCTACACCTTC; V: TRBV20-1; J: TRBJ1-2; D: .; size: many
CDR3: CASSQATDGYNEQFF; DNA: TGCGCCAGCAGCCAAGCCACGGACGGATACAATGAGCAGTTCTTC; V: TRBV4-1; J: TRBJ2-1; D: .; size: few
CDR3: CAYRRALYGYTF; DNA: TGTGCCTACCGTAGGGCCCTGTATGGCTACACCTTC; V: TRBV30; J: TRBJ1-2; D: .; size: many
CDR3: CASSTLGGLEKLFF; DNA: TGTGCCAGCAGCACCCTGGGGGGGCTGGAAAAACTGTTTTTT; V: TRBV7-9; J: TRBJ1-4; D: .; size: few
CDR3: CASSVSWTNEKLFF; DNA: TGTGCCAGCAGTGTCAGTTGGACTAATGAAAAACTGTTTTTT; V: TRBV12-3/TRBV12-4; J: TRBJ1-4; D: .; size: few
CDR3: CASRKGAGSGDNEQFF; DNA: TGTGCCAGCAGGAAGGGGGCGGGGAGTGGTGACAATGAGCAGTTCTTC; V: TRBV2; J: TRBJ2-1; D: .; size: many
CDR3: CAWSLTTGISNSPLHF; DNA: TGTGCCTGGAGCCTAACGACAGGGATCTCTAATTCACCCCTCCACTTT; V: TRBV30; J: TRBJ1-6; D: TRBD1; size: many
CDR3: CASSYGGKGRSYNEQFF; DNA: TGTGCCAGCAGTTACGGGGGGAAAGGGAGATCCTACAATGAGCAGTTCTTC; V: TRBV6-2/TRBV6-3; J: TRBJ2-1; D: .; size: many
CDR3: CASSLKSSGYEQYF; DNA: TGTGCCAGCAGCTTAAAGTCTAGCGGTTACGAGCAGTACTTC; V: TRBV7-2; J: TRBJ2-7; D: TRBD2; size: few
CDR3: CASSLWASGRTEQYF; DNA: TGTGCCAGCAGCTTGTGGGCTAGCGGGAGGACCGAGCAGTACTTC; V: TRBV5-6; J: TRBJ2-7; D: TRBD2; size: .
CDR3: CASSNRQAANYGYTF; DNA: TGTGCCAGCAGTAACCGACAGGCCGCTAACTATGGCTACACCTTC; V: TRBV12-3/TRBV12-4; J: TRBJ1-2; D: .; size: many
CDR3: CASSPAESPYGYTF; DNA: TGTGCCAGCTCACCAGCCGAGAGCCCCTATGGCTACACCTTC; V: TRBV18; J: TRBJ1-2; D: .; size: many
CDR3: CASSYSALSQPQHF; DNA: TGTGCCAGCAGTTACTCAGCGTTAAGTCAGCCCCAGCATTTT; V: TRBV13; J: TRBJ1-5; D: .; size: .
CDR3: CSARWATYQETQYF; DNA: TGCAGTGCTAGATGGGCGACCTATCAAGAGACCCAGTACTTC; V: TRBV20-1; J: TRBJ2-5; D: .; size: .
CDR3: CASSVEGHNTQYF; DNA: TGTGCCAGCAGCGTAGAGGGACATAATACGCAGTATTTT; V: TRBV9; J: TRBJ2-3; D: .; size: few
CDR3: CASSDGRASNQPQHF; DNA: TGTGCCAGCAGTGATGGAAGGGCAAGCAATCAGCCCCAGCATTTT; V: TRBV2; J: TRBJ1-5; D: .; size: many
CDR3: CASREVIGSSYEQYF; DNA: TGTGCCAGCAGGGAAGTTATAGGATCCTCCTACGAGCAGTACTTC; V: TRBV6-1; J: TRBJ2-7; D: .; size: .
CDR3: CASSPSGTEETQYF; DNA: TGTGCCAGCTCACCTTCGGGAACAGAAGAGACCCAGTACTTC; V: TRBV18; J: TRBJ2-5; D: .; size: many
CDR3: CASSLVWNFNEQFF; DNA: TGTGCCAGCAGCTTAGTATGGAACTTTAATGAGCAGTTCTTC; V: TRBV7-9; J: TRBJ2-1; D: .; size: many
CDR3: CASSESRTGNYEQYF; DNA: TGTGCCAGCAGTGAAAGCCGGACAGGAAATTACGAGCAGTACTTC; V: TRBV2; J: TRBJ2-7; D: TRBD1; size: few
CDR3: CASSLAGLASSYEQYF; DNA: TGTGCCAGCAGCTTAGCGGGACTCGCGAGCTCCTACGAGCAGTACTTC; V: TRBV7-8; J: TRBJ2-7; D: .; size: many
CDR3: CASSFPGTINEQFF; DNA: TGTGCCAGCAGTTTTCCTGGGACTATAAATGAGCAGTTCTTC; V: TRBV28; J: TRBJ2-1; D: TRBD2; size: many
CDR3: CASSFQDEQYF; DNA: TGTGCCAGCAGCTTTCAGGACGAGCAGTACTTC; V: TRBV7-9; J: TRBJ2-7; D: .; size: many
CDR3: CATRRANTGELFF; DNA: TGTGCCACCCGGAGGGCGAACACCGGGGAGCTGTTTTTT; V: TRBV19; J: TRBJ2-2; D: .; size: few